Sequencing of this T cell receptor beta chain was carried out in a study of CD8+ T cells in alopecia areata. Study-level background: Each of the treated patients was given oral tofacitinib, 5 to 10 mg twice daily, for moderate-to-severe alopecia areata. Study-wide results and limits: In scalp and blood during tofacitinib, many expanded lesional clones persisted.

Extraction and reverse transcription of RNA yielded cDNA as the sequencing template. Some clones are missing from TCRdb's copy, which holds only in-frame ones; the method was immunoSEQ multiplex PCR. The sample yields 90,000 to 150,000 clones, roughly 63% seen once. In the case of this clone: What it recognizes is unknown.

The CDR3 has 15 residues. Germline CDR1 SGHTA, CDR2 FQGNSA. Trimming cost V 1 base and J 4 bases; bases outside gene matches: 5. Treatment meaning: oral pan-JAK inhibitor, 5-10 mg twice daily. Sequences were derived from CD8+ T cells sorted from blood, sampled at week 4, from a patient treated with tofacitinib. The chain couples TRBV7-2 to TRBJ2-7, with 9 bases fitting TRBD2. This sequence originates from a human donor with alopecia areata. The CDR3 reads CASSLVQRGAYEQYF. The CDR3 coding sequence is TGTGCCAGCAGCTTAGTTCAGCGGGGGGCTTACGAGCAGTACTTC.